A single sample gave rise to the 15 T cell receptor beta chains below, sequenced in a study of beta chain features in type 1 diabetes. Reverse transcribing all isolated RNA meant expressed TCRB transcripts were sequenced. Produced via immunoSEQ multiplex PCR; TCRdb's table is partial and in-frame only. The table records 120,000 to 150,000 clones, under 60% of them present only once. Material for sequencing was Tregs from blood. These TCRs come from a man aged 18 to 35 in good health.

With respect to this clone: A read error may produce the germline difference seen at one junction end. This CDR3 is CASSESVAPYGF. For the CDR3, the DNA is TGTGCCAGCAGTGAGAGCGTTGCACCCTACGGCTTC. The V gene is TRBV6-1, the J gene TRBJ1-2; D not resolved. This CDR3 comprises 12 residues. CDR1 is MNHNS, CDR2 SASEGT, per germline.

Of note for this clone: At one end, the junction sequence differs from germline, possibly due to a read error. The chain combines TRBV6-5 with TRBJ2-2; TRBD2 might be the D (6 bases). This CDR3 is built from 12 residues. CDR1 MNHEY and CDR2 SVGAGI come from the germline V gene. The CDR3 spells CASSYSSGGLFF. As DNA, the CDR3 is TGTGCCAGCAGTTACTCTTCCGGGGGGCTGTTTTTT.

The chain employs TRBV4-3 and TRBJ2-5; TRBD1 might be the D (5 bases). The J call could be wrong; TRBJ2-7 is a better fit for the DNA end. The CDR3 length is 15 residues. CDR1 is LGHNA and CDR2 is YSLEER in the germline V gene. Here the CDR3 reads CASSQSLTDSYEQYF. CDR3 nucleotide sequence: TGCGCCAGCAGCCAATCCCTGACAGACAGCTACGAGCAGTACTTC.

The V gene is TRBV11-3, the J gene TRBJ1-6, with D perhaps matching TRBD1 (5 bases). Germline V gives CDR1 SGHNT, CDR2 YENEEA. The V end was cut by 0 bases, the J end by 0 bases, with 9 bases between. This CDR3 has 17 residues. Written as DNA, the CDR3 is TGTGCCAGCAGCTTAGAGGGGGGGAGCTCCTATAATTCACCCCTCCACTTT. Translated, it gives CASSLEGGSSYNSPLHF.

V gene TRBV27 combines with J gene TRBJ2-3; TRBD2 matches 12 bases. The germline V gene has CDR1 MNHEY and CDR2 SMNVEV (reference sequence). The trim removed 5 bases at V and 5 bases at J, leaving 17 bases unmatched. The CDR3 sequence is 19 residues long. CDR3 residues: CASSPYTGLAGWFGDTQYF. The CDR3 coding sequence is TGTGCCAGCAGTCCATACACGGGACTAGCGGGCTGGTTCGGAGATACGCAGTATTTT.

This CDR3 is CASSLRQLYNEQFF. Written as DNA, the CDR3 is TGTGCCAGCAGCTTAAGACAGCTCTACAATGAGCAGTTCTTC. The chain joins TRBV7-8 to TRBJ2-1, with D possibly matching TRBD1 (5 bases). The CDR3 loop spans 14 amino acids. Germline V gene lookup returns CDR1 SGHVS and CDR2 FQNEAQ. Deletions cut 2 bases from V and 3 bases from J, with 8 bases between.

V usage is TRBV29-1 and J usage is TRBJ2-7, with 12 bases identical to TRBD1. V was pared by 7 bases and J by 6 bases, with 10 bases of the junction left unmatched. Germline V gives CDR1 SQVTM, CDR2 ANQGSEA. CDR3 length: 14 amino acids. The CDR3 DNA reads TGCAGCGCTAACACCGGGACAGGGGGCCCCGAGCAGTACTTC. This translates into CSANTGTGGPEQYF.

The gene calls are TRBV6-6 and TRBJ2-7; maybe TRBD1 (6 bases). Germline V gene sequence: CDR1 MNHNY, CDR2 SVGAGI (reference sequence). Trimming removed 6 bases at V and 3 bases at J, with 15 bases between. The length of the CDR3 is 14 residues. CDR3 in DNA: TGTGCCAGCAGGCATGGGCAGGGGCACTACGAGCAGTACTTC. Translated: CASRHGQGHYEQYF.

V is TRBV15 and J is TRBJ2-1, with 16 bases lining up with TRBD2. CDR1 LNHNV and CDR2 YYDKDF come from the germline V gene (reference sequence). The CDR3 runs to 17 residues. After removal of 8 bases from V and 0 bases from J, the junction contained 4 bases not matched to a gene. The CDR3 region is CATRGLAGGSSYNEQFF. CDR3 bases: TGTGCCACCCGGGGACTAGCGGGAGGGAGCTCCTACAATGAGCAGTTCTTC. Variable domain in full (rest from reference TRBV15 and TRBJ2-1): DAMVIQNPRYQVTQFGKPVTLSCSQTLNHNVMYWYQQKSSQAPKLLFHYYDKDFNNEADTPDNFQSRRPNTSFCFLDIRSPGLGDTAMYLCATRGLAGGSSYNEQFFGPGTRLTVL.

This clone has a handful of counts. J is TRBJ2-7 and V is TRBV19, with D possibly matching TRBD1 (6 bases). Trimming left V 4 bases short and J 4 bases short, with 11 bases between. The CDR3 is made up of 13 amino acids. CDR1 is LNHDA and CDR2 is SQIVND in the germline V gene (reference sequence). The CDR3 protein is CASSTDRRYEQYF. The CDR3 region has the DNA TGTGCCAGTAGTACGGACAGACGTTACGAGCAGTACTTC.

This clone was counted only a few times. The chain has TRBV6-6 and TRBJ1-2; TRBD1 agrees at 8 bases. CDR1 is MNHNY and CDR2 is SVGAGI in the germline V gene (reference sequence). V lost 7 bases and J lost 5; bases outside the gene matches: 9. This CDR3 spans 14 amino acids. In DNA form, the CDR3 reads TGTGCCAGCATTAAGGACAGGGATGTTTATGGCTACACCTTC. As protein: CASIKDRDVYGYTF.

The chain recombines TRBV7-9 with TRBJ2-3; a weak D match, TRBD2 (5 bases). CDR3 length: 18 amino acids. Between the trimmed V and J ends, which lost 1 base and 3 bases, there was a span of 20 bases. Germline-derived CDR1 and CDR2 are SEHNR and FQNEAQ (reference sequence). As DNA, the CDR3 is TGTGCCAGCAGCTTAGTTGCGTTCGAGGGATTTTCGACAGATACGCAGTATTTT. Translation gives CASSLVAFEGFSTDTQYF.

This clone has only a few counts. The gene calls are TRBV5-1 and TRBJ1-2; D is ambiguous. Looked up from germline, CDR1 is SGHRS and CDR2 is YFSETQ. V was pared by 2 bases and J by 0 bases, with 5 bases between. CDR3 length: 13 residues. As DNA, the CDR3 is TGCGCCAGCAGCTTCCGGGCTAACTATGGCTACACCTTC. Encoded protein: CASSFRANYGYTF.

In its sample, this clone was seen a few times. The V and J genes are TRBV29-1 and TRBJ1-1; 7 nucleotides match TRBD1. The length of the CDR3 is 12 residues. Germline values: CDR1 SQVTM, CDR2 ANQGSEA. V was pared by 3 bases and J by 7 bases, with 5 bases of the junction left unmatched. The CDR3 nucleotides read TGCAGCGTTGACCCTGGACAGGTTGAAGCTTTCTTT. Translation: CSVDPGQVEAFF.

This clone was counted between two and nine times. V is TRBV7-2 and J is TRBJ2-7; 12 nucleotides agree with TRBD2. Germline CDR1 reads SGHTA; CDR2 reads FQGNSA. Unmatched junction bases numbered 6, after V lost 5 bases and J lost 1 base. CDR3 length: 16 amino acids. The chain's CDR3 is CASSLGTSGSSYEQYF. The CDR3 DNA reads TGTGCCAGCAGCCTCGGGACTAGCGGGTCATCCTACGAGCAGTACTTC.